The next 6 T cell receptor beta chains were all read from a single sample in a study of T cells in Graves' hyperthyroidism and ophthalmopathy. The source material, RNA transcripts, was used to amplify TCR beta CDR3 regions. The HTBI primer set was used in a first-round RT-PCR of the TCR CDR3. TCRdb itself ran the multiplex PCR reads through MiXCR, one entry per CDR3 protein. In the table there are 300,000 or so distinct CDR3 sequences, about 21% of which are singletons. The sequenced sample consisted of blood. All receptors come from a woman aged 45-65 years with Graves' hyperthyroidism.

There are many counts of this clonotype. The genes are TRBV28 and TRBJ2-1; no definite D call. Trimming removed 2 bases from V and 6 bases from J, with 14 bases in between. Per the germline V gene, CDR1 is MDHEN and CDR2 is SYDVKM. The CDR3 spans 15 residues. The CDR3 here is CASSLTVLNGNEQFF. The CDR3 nucleotides are TGTGCCAGCAGTTTAACGGTATTAAACGGCAATGAGCAGTTCTTC.

This clonotype appeared many times. The chain links TRBV18 to TRBJ2-7; a possible D gene is TRBD1 (6 bases). The germline V and J ends were trimmed by 3 bases and 5 bases, with 17 bases remaining between them. The CDR3 runs to 15 residues. The germline V gene encodes CDR1 KGHSH and CDR2 LQKENI. CDR3 DNA: TGTGCCAGCTCACCTCGGGACCGAGCAGGGGACGAGCAGTACTTC. It specifies CASSPRDRAGDEQYF.

The chain combines TRBV7-2 with TRBJ1-3, with D unresolved. Looked up from germline, CDR1 is SGHTA and CDR2 is FQGNSA. The germline V and J ends were trimmed by 4 bases and 0 bases, with 10 bases remaining between them. The CDR3 extends over 15 amino acids. The CDR3 loop is CASSYRHSSGNTIYF. For the CDR3, the DNA is TGTGCCAGCAGCTATAGGCATAGCTCTGGAAACACCATATATTTT.

The chain uses TRBV20-1 and TRBJ2-3; the D gene is possibly TRBD1 (6 bases). The V end was cut by 0 bases, the J end by 5 bases, with 18 bases between. From germline, CDR1 is DFQATT and CDR2 SNEGSKA (reference sequence). The CDR3 runs 16 residues. CDR3 in DNA: TGCAGTGCTAGAGATTGGGGACGGGACATCCGAGATACGCAGTATTTT. The encoded protein is CSARDWGRDIRDTQYF.

The chain links TRBV7-2 to TRBJ2-7; D ambiguous. Germline CDR1 is SGHTA and CDR2 is FQGNSA. The germline V and J ends were trimmed by 5 bases and 1 base, with 12 bases remaining between them. CDR3 length: 14 residues. The CDR3 nucleotides are TGTGCCAGCAGCATGGGGATAGGGTCCTACGAGCAGTACTTC. It translates to CASSMGIGSYEQYF.

The CDR3 region is CASSPGAGVETQYF. CDR3 DNA sequence: TGTGCCAGTAGTCCAGGAGCGGGGGTTGAGACCCAGTACTTC. V gene TRBV19 combines with J gene TRBJ2-5; the match to TRBD2 covers 8 bases. The CDR3 is 14 residues long. Germline CDR1 reads LNHDA; CDR2 reads SQIVND (reference sequence). V shed 5 bases, J shed 5 bases, and the junction held 7 bases outside the gene matches.